This entry lists 24 T cell receptor beta chains sequenced from one sample in a study of T cell changes during pregnancy in multiple sclerosis. The data were produced by immunoSEQ multiplex PCR, yet TCRdb's version contains in-frame clones alone and is incomplete. The sample gives 50,000 to 65,000 clones, approximately 93% of which show up once; 2.5% to 4% is in the top ten. The sequencing used CD8+ T cells from peripheral blood mononuclear cells, collected in the second trimester of pregnancy. Receptor source: a female donor with multiple sclerosis, enrolled in a pregnancy study.

CDR3 sequence: CASSAGSDTEAFF. CDR3 in DNA: TGTGCCAGCAGCGCGGGGTCGGACACTGAAGCTTTCTTT. The chain links TRBV6-4 to TRBJ1-1; D call uncertain. Between the trimmed V and J ends, which lost 6 bases and 3 bases, there was a span of 11 bases. The CDR3 consists of 13 residues. The germline gives CDR1 MRHNA, CDR2 SNTAGT.

The DNA of the CDR3 is TGTGCCAGCAGCTTGGTTGAGACAGCAACCTACGAGCAGTACTTC. It encodes CASSLVETATYEQYF. The V call is TRBV5-4, the J call TRBJ2-7, with D possibly TRBD1 on 5 matching bases. The CDR3 sequence is 15 residues long. V was shortened by 0 bases and J by 2 bases, with 12 bases between the two germline ends. Germline lookup yields CDR1 SGHNT and CDR2 YYREEE (reference sequence).

The chain joins TRBV9 to TRBJ1-1, with 10 bases that match TRBD1. V lost 0 bases to trimming and J lost 3 bases; unmatched junction nucleotides: 8. This CDR3 has 17 residues. Germline CDR1 reads SGDLS; CDR2 reads YYNGEE. The CDR3 here is CASSVARDRGFHTEAFF. DNA of the CDR3: TGTGCCAGCAGCGTAGCGAGGGACAGGGGCTTTCACACTGAAGCTTTCTTT.

In this sample, this clone turned up once. The J gene is TRBJ2-1, the V gene TRBV4-2; 7 bases are shared with TRBD2. Germline V gene lookup returns CDR1 LGHNA and CDR2 YNFKEQ. This CDR3 spans 15 amino acids. After removal of 1 base from V and 5 bases from J, the junction contained 5 bases not matched to a gene. CDR3 in amino acids: CASSQGAGVDNEQFF. The CDR3 DNA reads as TGTGCCAGCAGCCAAGGGGCGGGGGTCGACAATGAGCAGTTCTTC.

This chain uses TRBV27 with TRBJ1-5; D remains unclear. The CDR3 contains 16 residues. CDR1 is MNHEY, CDR2 SMNVEV, per germline (reference sequence). V was trimmed by 5 bases and J by 0 bases, leaving 14 bases between them. DNA for the CDR3: TGTGCCAGCAGTCAAGCCTACAGAATTAGCAATCAGCCCCAGCATTTT. The encoded protein is CASSQAYRISNQPQHF.

The rearrangement joins TRBV6-1 to TRBJ1-1; D perhaps matches TRBD1 (6 bases). This CDR3 contains 15 residues. The ends were cut back, 5 bases at V and 1 base at J, with 14 bases in the middle. The V gene's germline CDR1 is MNHNS and CDR2 SASEGT. The CDR3 sequence: CASSPKGGRNTEAFF. DNA of the CDR3: TGTGCCAGCAGTCCCAAGGGGGGGCGGAACACTGAAGCTTTCTTT.

The genes are TRBV27 and TRBJ2-7; the match to TRBD2 covers 7 bases. The CDR3 contains 13 residues. V gave up 6 bases and J gave up 0 bases; unmatched junction bases: 2. Germline assignment: CDR1 MNHEY and CDR2 SMNVEV (reference sequence). Here the CDR3 DNA reads TGTGCCAGCAGCCGGACTAGCTCCTACGAGCAGTACTTC. It is translated as CASSRTSSYEQYF.

DNA for the CDR3: TGTGCCAGCAGCTTAGGAACAGGCCACCGACAACTGTTTTTT. Its translation: CASSLGTGHRQLFF. The genes are TRBV7-9 and TRBJ1-4, with a tentative D call TRBD1 (5 bases). CDR1 is SEHNR, CDR2 FQNEAQ, per germline (reference sequence). The V gene lost 1 base and the J gene lost 12 bases, with 15 bases spanning the gap. CDR3 size: 14 residues.

This clone was recorded only once. The chain carries TRBV11-1 and TRBJ2-1; 9 positions match TRBD2. The germline CDR1 and CDR2 sequences are SGHAT and FQDESV (reference sequence). The junction had 7 bases not matched to a gene; V was cut back by 2 bases and J by 14 bases. The CDR3 sequence is 13 residues long. This CDR3 reads CASSLSGLAWKFF. In DNA form, the CDR3 reads TGTGCCAGCAGCTTATCGGGACTAGCTTGGAAGTTCTTC.

CDR3 DNA sequence: TGCGCCAGCAGCCAAGATCCCAGGGTCGAAGGCTACACCTTC. Protein: CASSQDPRVEGYTF. The gene calls are TRBV4-1 and TRBJ1-2; possibly TRBD1 for D (5 bases). The germline V gene has CDR1 MGHRA and CDR2 YSYEKL. The CDR3 is 14 residues long. V was pared by 0 bases and J by 8 bases, with 13 bases between.

The V and J genes are TRBV6-4 and TRBJ1-1, with D unresolved. CDR3 length: 12 residues. Germline CDR1 is MRHNA and CDR2 is SNTAGT. The V end lost 4 bases, the J end lost 7 bases, and 10 bases lay between the germline ends. The CDR3 coding sequence is TGTGCCAGCAGTGCCCAGGTCATTGAAGCTTTCTTT. It codes for CASSAQVIEAFF.

This clone has more than one count but fewer than ten. This sequence joins TRBV19 and TRBJ2-1; tentative D call: TRBD1 (6 bases). The V gene lost 5 bases and the J gene lost 8 bases, with 19 bases spanning the gap. This CDR3 has 15 residues. Germline lookup yields CDR1 LNHDA and CDR2 SQIVND (reference sequence). Here the CDR3 reads CASSQGQTPRDEQFF. The CDR3 DNA reads TGTGCCAGTAGTCAAGGACAGACACCTCGGGATGAGCAGTTCTTC. Full variable domain (missing parts from reference TRBV19 and TRBJ2-1): DGGITQSPKYLFRKEGQNVTLSCEQNLNHDAMYWYRQDPGQGLRLIYYSQIVNDFQKGDIAEGYSVSREKKESFPLTVTSAQKNPTAFYLCASSQGQTPRDEQFFGPGTRLTVL.

The rearrangement links TRBV28 to TRBJ1-1; D gene unclear. Germline CDR1 and CDR2: MDHEN and SYDVKM. This CDR3 region has 15 residues. Trimming cost V 8 bases and J 0 bases, with 16 bases left between them. This chain's CDR3 is CASLKRHFLNTEAFF. CDR3 DNA: TGTGCCAGCCTGAAGCGGCACTTTTTGAACACTGAAGCTTTCTTT.

The V gene is TRBV27, the J gene TRBJ2-3; 8 positions match TRBD1. The CDR3 contains 17 residues. The germline CDR1 and CDR2 sequences are MNHEY and SMNVEV (reference sequence). V was clipped by 0 bases and J by 2 bases; unmatched bases: 7. CDR3 bases: TGTGCCAGCAGTTTATCTAGGACAGGGAGTGTCACAGATACGCAGTATTTT. Translation gives CASSLSRTGSVTDTQYF.

This chain connects TRBV27 to TRBJ2-1; 8 nucleotides line up with TRBD2. The CDR3 length is 12 residues. The J segment lost 12 bases and the V segment lost 2 bases, leaving 3 bases of the junction unmatched. Looked up from germline, CDR1 is MNHEY and CDR2 is SMNVEV (reference sequence). The CDR3 bases are TGTGCCAGCAGTTTACGAAGCGGGAGGCAGTTCTTC. Its translation is CASSLRSGRQFF.

This clone was seen a single time. The chain couples TRBV29-1 to TRBJ1-2, with D tentatively TRBD1 (6 bases). Deletions cut 0 bases from V and 8 bases from J, with 16 bases between. The CDR3 has 14 residues. CDR1 SQVTM and CDR2 ANQGSEA come from the germline V gene. The CDR3 is CSVEDPDSPGGYTF. As DNA, the CDR3 is TGCAGCGTTGAAGATCCGGACAGCCCGGGAGGCTACACCTTC.

This clone came up a few times. The chain employs TRBV4-1 and TRBJ1-1, with D unresolved. V lost 4 bases and J lost 7, with 13 bases in between. The CDR3 extends over 13 amino acids. Germline-derived CDR1 and CDR2 are MGHRA and YSYEKL. DNA for the CDR3: TGCGCCAGCAGCCTCCCAGAGGCAGATGAAGCTTTCTTT. It specifies CASSLPEADEAFF.

This sequence joins TRBV7-3 and TRBJ2-3, with TRBD2 identical over 16 bases. The CDR3 length is 16 residues. CDR1 SGHTA and CDR2 FQGTGA come from the germline V gene. The trim removed 4 bases at V and 6 bases at J, leaving 4 bases unmatched. The CDR3 is CASSWGLAGGLDTQYF. The CDR3 DNA reads as TGTGCCAGCAGCTGGGGACTAGCGGGAGGGTTGGATACGCAGTATTTT.

On this clone itself: A read error is possible here, since a much larger clone lies one base away. V gene TRBV28 combines with J gene TRBJ2-7; weak D call: TRBD1 (5 bases). Per the germline V gene, CDR1 is MDHEN and CDR2 is SYDVKM. V lost 6 bases and J lost 1, with 10 bases in between. The length of the CDR3 is 13 residues. The CDR3 DNA reads as TGTGCCAGCAGCCCTAGACAGTCCTACGAGCAGTACTTC. Its translation is CASSPRQSYEQYF.

V is TRBV30 and J is TRBJ2-1, with 7 bases aligning to TRBD1. V was pared by 5 bases and J by 9 bases, with 10 bases of the junction left unmatched. CDR1 is GTSNPN and CDR2 is SVGIG in the germline V gene (reference sequence). This CDR3 contains 13 residues. DNA for the CDR3: TGTGCCTGGGGGGATGACAGGGTTGCTGAGCAGTTCTTC. It encodes CAWGDDRVAEQFF.

The genes are TRBV2 and TRBJ1-2; D gene ambiguous. This CDR3 region has 12 residues. V was shortened by 6 bases and J by 3 bases, with 8 bases between the two germline ends. The germline gives CDR1 SNHLY, CDR2 FYNNEI. CDR3: CASSRVDYGYTF. CDR3 sequence (DNA): TGTGCCAGCAGCCGGGTTGACTATGGCTACACCTTC.

The V gene is TRBV6-5, the J gene TRBJ2-7; tentatively, D is TRBD2 (5 bases). V was trimmed by 8 bases and J by 1 base, leaving 12 bases between them. CDR3 length: 13 amino acids. Germline lookup yields CDR1 MNHEY and CDR2 SVGAGI. Here the CDR3 reads CASSGGRSYEQYF. CDR3 in DNA: TGTGCCAGCTCCGGAGGACGGTCCTACGAGCAGTACTTC.

This rearrangement joins TRBV15 to TRBJ2-7; 9 nucleotides agree with TRBD2. The germline V gene encodes CDR1 LNHNV and CDR2 YYDKDF (reference sequence). The V and J ends lost 1 base and 7 bases, in that order; junction bases with no gene match: 14. The CDR3 extends over 17 amino acids. DNA of the CDR3: TGTGCCACCAGCAGAGTCCCCTTGGTAGCGGGAGCGGAGGAGCAGTACTTC. Translating it yields CATSRVPLVAGAEEQYF.

The rearrangement uses TRBV7-9 and TRBJ1-1; no clear D. The CDR3 loop spans 14 amino acids. V lost 4 bases and J 1 base, leaving 10 bases between the germline ends. CDR1 is SEHNR and CDR2 is FQNEAQ in the germline V gene (reference sequence). CDR3 amino acids: CASSSWAKNTEAFF. CDR3 nucleotide sequence: TGTGCCAGCAGCTCGTGGGCCAAGAACACTGAAGCTTTCTTT.